The 12 T cell receptor beta chains in this list originate from one sample, sequenced in a study of CD8+ T cells in alopecia areata. It was cDNA, reverse transcribed from extracted RNA, that served as the sequencing template. Clones were sequenced by immunoSEQ multiplex PCR, and TCRdb holds only the in-frame ones, with some missing. There are 200,000 to 300,000 clones in the sample, none observed a single time. Sorting relied on CD4, CD8alpha, NKG2D, NKG2ACE and other markers applied to pooled cutaneous lymph node cells. Sequencing was carried out using CD4+ T cells sorted from a lymph node. Receptors originate from a C3H/HeJ mouse with alopecia areata. This line is of MHC haplotype H2-k.

This clone was seen a handful of times. Any gene name here is a mouse gene name. From the germline J gene comes the end of the CDR3, since the read stops 4 residues before it. The genes are TRBV5 and TRBJ2-3, with 8 bases aligning to TRBD2. The CDR3 spans 19 residues. J lost 0 bases, V lost 0 bases, and 11 bases had no gene match. The germline V gene has CDR1 LGHNA and CDR2 YNLKQL (reference sequence). The sequenced CDR3 bases are TGTGCCAGCAGCCAAGATAGGAGACTGGGGTTCTCTAGTGCAGAA. This codes for CASSQDRRLGFSSAE. In full, the CDR3 is CASSQDRRLGFSSAETLYF.

This clone has just a few counts. The listed genes are named as in mouse. The CDR3 sequence is CASSQDRLGGFAEQFF. The part of the CDR3 DNA that was read is TGTGCCAGCAGCCAAGACCGACTGGGGGGATTTGCT. The chain uses TRBV5 and TRBJ2-1, with TRBD2 matching over 10 bases. The sequence runs out 4 residues before the end of the CDR3; the remainder is reconstructed from the germline J gene. This CDR3 region has 16 residues. The germline V gene encodes CDR1 LGHNA and CDR2 YNLKQL (reference sequence). V shed 0 bases, J shed 6 bases, and the junction held 5 bases outside the gene matches.

Regarding this clone: Genes and germline are mouse. The read ends 4 residues early relative to the CDR3; the germline J gene fills the gap. The same CDR3 can be traced to other DNA sequences in this sample. The chain has TRBV19 and TRBJ2-5, with 7 nucleotides matching TRBD2. Germline-derived CDR1 and CDR2 are FNHDT and SITEND (reference sequence). Trimming at V came to 2 bases and at J to 0 bases, leaving 3 bases not matched to a gene. The CDR3 is 15 residues long. Incomplete CDR3 DNA: TGTGCCAGCAGTATCTGGGGGTCTAACCAAGAC. Translating gives CASSIWGSNQD. Given in full, the CDR3 is CASSIWGSNQDTQYF. Full variable domain (remainder filled in from reference TRBV19 and TRBJ2-5): GGIITQTPKFLIGQEGQKLTLKCQQNFNHDTMYWYRQDSGKGLRLIYYSITENDLQKGDLSEGYDASREKKSSFSLTVTSAQKNEMAVFLCASSIWGSNQDTQYFGPGTRLLVL.

This clone turned up a few times. Gene names refer to mouse genes. The read terminates 4 residues ahead of where the CDR3 ends, so the germline J gene completes it. This chain uses TRBV13-1 with TRBJ2-2, with 7 nucleotides matching TRBD2. This CDR3 spans 15 amino acids. CDR1 NSHNY and CDR2 SYGAGN come from the germline V gene. With 1 base clipped from V and 4 bases from J, the junction kept 4 bases outside the gene matches. CDR3 DNA, as far as it was read: TGTGCCAGCAGTGATCCTTCTGGGGGCACCGGG. This encodes CASSDPSGGTG. The entire CDR3 protein is CASSDPSGGTGQLYF.

This clone was counted a few times. Gene names and germline match the mouse. The CDR3 loop is CASSIAGADTQYF. The covered CDR3 bases are TGTGCCAGCAGTATAGCTGGGGCAGAC. The chain combines TRBV19 with TRBJ2-5; D is perhaps TRBD2 (6 bases). The read is 4 residues too short to cover the CDR3 end, so that end is filled in from the germline J gene. Looked up from germline, CDR1 is FNHDT and CDR2 is SITEND (reference sequence). The CDR3 consists of 13 residues.

A remark on this clone: Gene labels here are mouse ones. The read terminates 4 residues before the CDR3 end, so the remaining end is supplied by the germline J gene. The chain is built from TRBV31 and TRBJ2-2; 10 bases align to TRBD2. The CDR3 has 15 residues. The germline gives CDR1 GKSSPN, CDR2 SITVG. The sequenced part of the CDR3 DNA is TGTGCCTGGAGTCTCTGGGGGGGCGCGGACGGG. Translated, it gives CAWSLWGGADG. In full, the CDR3 is CAWSLWGGADGQLYF. The full variable domain, with the rest looked up from reference TRBV31 and TRBJ2-2, is AQTIHQWPVAEIKAVGSPLSLGCTIKGKSSPNLYWYWQATGGTLQQLFYSITVGQVESVVQLNLSASRPKDDQFILSTEKLLLSHSGFYLCAWSLWGGADGQLYFGEGSKLTVL.

A word on this clone: Germline and genes: mouse. The observed sequence ends 4 residues before the CDR3 terminus, with the missing tail filled in from the germline J gene. This chain joins TRBV31 and TRBJ2-2; D unresolved. V lost 1 base and J 0 bases, leaving 9 bases between the germline ends. This CDR3 comprises 15 residues. Germline CDR1 is GKSSPN and CDR2 is SITVG. The CDR3 reads CAWSHRLANTGQLYF. Partial CDR3 DNA: TGTGCCTGGAGTCATCGGCTGGCAAACACCGGG.

This clone was counted a few times. Genes here carry mouse names. Coverage ceases 4 residues before the CDR3 finishes, and the germline J gene fills in the end. V and J are TRBV1 and TRBJ2-7, with 13 bases identical to TRBD2. The CDR3 sequence is 15 residues long. Trimming cost V 4 bases and J 2 bases; bases outside gene matches: 2. Germline V gives CDR1 NSQYPW, CDR2 LRSPGD (reference sequence). CDR3 amino acids: CTCSGGTGGAYEQYF. Incomplete CDR3 DNA: TGCACCTGCAGTGGGGGGACTGGGGGGGCCTAT.

This clone was counted a few times. Mouse gene names and germline throughout. The read terminates 4 residues before the CDR3 end, so the remaining end is supplied by the germline J gene. In the same sample, other DNA sequences code for this CDR3. The chain combines TRBV19 with TRBJ2-3; no firm D call. The CDR3 is made up of 13 amino acids. Germline loops: CDR1 FNHDT, CDR2 SITEND (reference sequence). Trimming shortened V by 1 base and J by 0 bases, and 3 bases separated the two germline ends. CDR3 bases read: TGTGCCAGCAGTATATGGAGTGCAGAA. It is translated as CASSIWSAE. The complete CDR3 sequence is CASSIWSAETLYF.

Concerning this clone: The gene names given are mouse names. Read coverage stops 4 residues before the CDR3 terminus; the germline J gene supplies the remainder. The chain combines TRBV13-1 with TRBJ2-1; D may be TRBD2 (5 bases). CDR1 is NSHNY, CDR2 SYGAGN, per germline. V was trimmed by 7 bases and J by 0 bases, leaving 11 bases between them. This CDR3 comprises 14 residues. Partial CDR3 DNA: TGTGCCAGCGCAAGGCTGGGTAACTATGCT. Translation: CASARLGNYA. The CDR3 reads in full as CASARLGNYAEQFF.

The sample holds a few counts of this clone. Gene and germline names: mouse. The read stops 4 residues short of the end of the CDR3; the missing end is completed from the germline J gene. The rearrangement joins TRBV31 to TRBJ2-7, with 8 bases aligning to TRBD2. Germline V gene sequence: CDR1 GKSSPN, CDR2 SITVG. The CDR3 is 14 amino acids. V was pared by 1 base and J by 3 bases, with 5 bases of the junction left unmatched. The CDR3 bases that were read are TGTGCCTGGAGTCGGGGGGGGCCTTTCTAT. Its protein product is CAWSRGGPFY. The entire CDR3 reads CAWSRGGPFYEQYF.

This clone was counted between two and nine times. Gene names denote mouse genes. The missing CDR3 end, 4 residues past where the read stops, is filled in from the germline J gene. The chain employs TRBV17 and TRBJ2-1; D perhaps matches TRBD2 (7 bases). V was shortened by 9 bases and J by 4 bases, with 13 bases between the two germline ends. Germline lookup yields CDR1 MNHDT and CDR2 YYDKIL. The CDR3 extends over 13 amino acids. The part of the CDR3 DNA that was read is TGTGCTAGTGGTCTGGGGGCGTATGCT. It is translated as CASGLGAYA. The full CDR3 protein is CASGLGAYAEQFF.